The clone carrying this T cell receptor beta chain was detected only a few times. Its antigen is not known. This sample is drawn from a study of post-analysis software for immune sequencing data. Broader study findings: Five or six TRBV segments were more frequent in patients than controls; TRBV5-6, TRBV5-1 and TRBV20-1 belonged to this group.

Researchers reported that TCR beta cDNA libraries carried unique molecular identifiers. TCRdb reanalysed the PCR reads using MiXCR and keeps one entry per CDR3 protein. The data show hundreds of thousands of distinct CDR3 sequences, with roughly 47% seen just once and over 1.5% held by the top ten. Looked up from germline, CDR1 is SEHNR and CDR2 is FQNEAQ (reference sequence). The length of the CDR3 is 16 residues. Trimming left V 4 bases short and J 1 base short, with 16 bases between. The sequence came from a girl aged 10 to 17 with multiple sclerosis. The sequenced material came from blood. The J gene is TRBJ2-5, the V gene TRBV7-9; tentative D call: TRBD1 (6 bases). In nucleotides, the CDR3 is TGTGCCAGCAGCTCAGAATATAGGACAGCCCAAGAGACCCAGTACTTC. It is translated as CASSSEYRTAQETQYF.